This T cell receptor (beta chain) was sequenced during a study of shared T cell receptors in the human thymus. The CDR3 has 16 amino acids. Trimming stripped 0 bases from V and 12 bases from J, with 24 bases between. Assay used: immunoSEQ multiplex PCR; TCRdb lists only in-frame clones, some missing. The sample includes hundreds of thousands of clones, 75% to 90% seen only once; the top ten take around 0.0099%. This same sample was also part of a study on human thymus T cells. According to that study: Thymic resections from corrective heart surgery supplied the tissue.

This sequence was found in a girl in the first two years of life with a congenital heart defect. Material for sequencing was thymocytes. V usage is TRBV5-3 and J usage is TRBJ1-1, with D perhaps TRBD1 (5 bases). TRBV5-3 is assigned to the ORF class and has an uncertain function. In nucleotides, the CDR3 is TGTGCCAGAAGCTTGGACCGGGGGGGTCGGCTGCCCAGAACTTTCTTT. It codes for CARSLDRGGRLPRTFF.